This T cell receptor (beta chain) is drawn from a study of shared clonotypes between healthy human individuals. Notes on the study in general: Shared across a few donors were around 5% of the naive CD4 clonotypes.

Healthy and HIV-negative, the adult donors had no recent acute infections or vaccinations. To note about this clone: No antigen is known for it.

The germline V and J ends were trimmed by 4 bases and 3 bases, with 10 bases remaining between them. Per the germline V gene, CDR1 is LNHDA and CDR2 is SQIVND (reference sequence). The CDR3 loop spans 13 amino acids. The method was immunoSEQ multiplex PCR; TCRdb's version includes in-frame clones alone and lacks a portion of them. The table has some 2.4 million clones, more than 85% seen once. The sequence came from a man aged 18 to 29 in good health. Some clones in this sample may be carry-over from other donors' samples. Sequencing was done on a sample of naive CD4+ T cells from PBMCs. The sample's subset: CD45RA+ positively selected. This chain uses TRBV19 with TRBJ2-7; D not resolved. The CDR3 sequence is CASSRANYYEQYF. CDR3 nucleotides: TGTGCCAGTAGTAGGGCAAATTACTACGAGCAGTACTTC.